This TCR beta chain was sequenced for a study of shared clonotypes between healthy human individuals. CD45RO negativity and positive selection for CCR7 defined naive CD8 cells, a population that excluded terminally differentiated effector memory CD45RA+ cells. Trimming shortened V by 2 bases and J by 4 bases, and 16 bases separated the two germline ends. CDR3 size: 16 residues. Germline CDR1 is MGHRA and CDR2 is YSYEKL. The authors split each subset's genomic DNA evenly across several immunoSEQ plates. In the original analysis: As immunoSEQ supplied junction-only sequences (without quality scores), filtering differed. Measured with immunoSEQ multiplex PCR; TCRdb has only the in-frame clones, and not every one. That table gives V, J and clone size, and the DNA gave D and trimming. The table shows 630,000 or so clones, with roughly 98% occurring only once.

The chain uses TRBV4-1 and TRBJ2-3, with D tentatively TRBD2 (5 bases). This clonotype was obtained from a man aged 30 to 39 in good health. The sample consisted of naive CD8+ T cells sorted from blood. The CDR3 protein is CASSQLFGDGADTQYF. DNA of the CDR3: TGCGCCAGCAGCCAACTATTCGGGGATGGGGCAGATACGCAGTATTTT.